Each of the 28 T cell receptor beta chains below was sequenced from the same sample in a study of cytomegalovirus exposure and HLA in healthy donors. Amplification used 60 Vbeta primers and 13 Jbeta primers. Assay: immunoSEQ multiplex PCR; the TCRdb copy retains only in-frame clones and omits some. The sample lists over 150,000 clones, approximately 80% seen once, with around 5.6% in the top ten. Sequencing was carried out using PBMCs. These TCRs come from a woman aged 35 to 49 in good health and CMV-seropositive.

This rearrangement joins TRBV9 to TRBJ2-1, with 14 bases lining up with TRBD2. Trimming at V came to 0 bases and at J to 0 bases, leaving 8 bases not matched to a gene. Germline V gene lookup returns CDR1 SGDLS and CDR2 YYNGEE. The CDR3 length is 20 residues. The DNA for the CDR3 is TGTGCCAGCAGCGTAGGGGTGTGGACTAGCGGGAGGCTCTCCTACAATGAGCAGTTCTTC. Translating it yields CASSVGVWTSGRLSYNEQFF.

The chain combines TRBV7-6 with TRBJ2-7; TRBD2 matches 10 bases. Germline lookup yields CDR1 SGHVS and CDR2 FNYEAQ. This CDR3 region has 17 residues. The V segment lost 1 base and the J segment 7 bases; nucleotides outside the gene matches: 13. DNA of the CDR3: TGTGCCAGCAGCTTAGGGCACGCGAGCGGGAGGGTTGGGGAGCAGTACTTC. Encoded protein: CASSLGHASGRVGEQYF.

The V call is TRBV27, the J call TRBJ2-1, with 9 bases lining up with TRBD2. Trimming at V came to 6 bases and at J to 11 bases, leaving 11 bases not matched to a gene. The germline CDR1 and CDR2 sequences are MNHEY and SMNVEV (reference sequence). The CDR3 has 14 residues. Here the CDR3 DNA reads TGTGCCAGCAGGGCTAGCGGGATGGAGGGTAAGCAGTTCTTC. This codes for CASRASGMEGKQFF.

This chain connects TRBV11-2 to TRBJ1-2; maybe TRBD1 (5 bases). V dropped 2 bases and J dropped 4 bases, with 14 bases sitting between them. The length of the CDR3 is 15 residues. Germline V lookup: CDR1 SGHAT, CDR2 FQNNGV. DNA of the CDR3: TGTGCCAGCAGCTTACAGTCGCAGGGCGTCTATGGCTACACCTTC. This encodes CASSLQSQGVYGYTF.

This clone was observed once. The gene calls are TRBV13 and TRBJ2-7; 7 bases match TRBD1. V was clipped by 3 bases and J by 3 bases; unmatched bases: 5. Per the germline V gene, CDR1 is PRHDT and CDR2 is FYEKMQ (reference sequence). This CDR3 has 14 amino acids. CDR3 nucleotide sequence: TGTGCCAGCAGCTTCGGGACAGAATACTACGAGCAGTACTTC. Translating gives CASSFGTEYYEQYF.

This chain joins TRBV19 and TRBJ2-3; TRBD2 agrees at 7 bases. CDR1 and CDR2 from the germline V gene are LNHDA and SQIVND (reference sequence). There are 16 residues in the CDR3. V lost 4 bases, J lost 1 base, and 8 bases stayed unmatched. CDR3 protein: CASSKRLAVGTDTQYF. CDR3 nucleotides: TGTGCCAGTAGTAAACGACTAGCAGTAGGCACAGATACGCAGTATTTT.

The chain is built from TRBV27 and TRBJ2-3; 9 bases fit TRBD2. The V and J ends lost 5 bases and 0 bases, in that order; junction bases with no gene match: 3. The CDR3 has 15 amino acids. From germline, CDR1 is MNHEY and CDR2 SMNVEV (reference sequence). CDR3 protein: CASSRLADSTDTQYF. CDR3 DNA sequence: TGTGCCAGCAGTCGACTAGCGGATAGCACAGATACGCAGTATTTT.

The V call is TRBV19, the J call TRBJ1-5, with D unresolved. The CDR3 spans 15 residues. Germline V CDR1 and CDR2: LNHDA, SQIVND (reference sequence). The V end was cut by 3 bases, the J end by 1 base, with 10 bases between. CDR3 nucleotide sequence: TGTGCCAGTAGTATTCACACCCAAAGCAATCAGCCCCAGCATTTT. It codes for CASSIHTQSNQPQHF.

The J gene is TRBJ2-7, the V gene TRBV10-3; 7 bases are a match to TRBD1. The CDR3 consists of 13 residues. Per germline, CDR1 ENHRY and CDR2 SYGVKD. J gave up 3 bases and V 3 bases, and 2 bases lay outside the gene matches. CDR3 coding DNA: TGTGCCATCAGTGAAGGGGGCGGCTACGAGCAGTACTTC. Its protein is CAISEGGGYEQYF.

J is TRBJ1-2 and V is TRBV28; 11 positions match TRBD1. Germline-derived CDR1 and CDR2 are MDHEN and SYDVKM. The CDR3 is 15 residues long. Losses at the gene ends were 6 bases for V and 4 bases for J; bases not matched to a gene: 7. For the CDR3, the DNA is TGTGCCAGCAGCCCCCGGGACAGGGGGGCCTATGGCTACACCTTC. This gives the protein CASSPRDRGAYGYTF.

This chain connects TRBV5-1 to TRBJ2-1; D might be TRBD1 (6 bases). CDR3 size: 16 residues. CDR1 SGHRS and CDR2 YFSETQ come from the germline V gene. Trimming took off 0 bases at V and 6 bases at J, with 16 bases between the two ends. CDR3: CASSLEGEKVSNEQFF. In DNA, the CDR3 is TGCGCCAGCAGCTTGGAGGGGGAGAAGGTCAGCAATGAGCAGTTCTTC.

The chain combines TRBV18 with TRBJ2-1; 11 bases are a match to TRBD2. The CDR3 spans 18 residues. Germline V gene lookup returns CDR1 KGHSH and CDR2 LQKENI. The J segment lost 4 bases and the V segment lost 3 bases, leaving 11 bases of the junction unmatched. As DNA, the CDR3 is TGTGCCAGCTCACCGACGCCAGGACTAGCGGGTTATTACAATGAGCAGTTCTTC. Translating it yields CASSPTPGLAGYYNEQFF.

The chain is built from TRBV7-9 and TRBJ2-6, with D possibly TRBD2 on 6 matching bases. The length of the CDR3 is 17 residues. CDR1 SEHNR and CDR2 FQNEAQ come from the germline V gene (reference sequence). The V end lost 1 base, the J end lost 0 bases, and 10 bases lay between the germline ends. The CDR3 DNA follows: TGTGCCAGCAGCTTAGGGCGGGGCAGCTCTGGGGCCAACGTCCTGACTTTC. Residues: CASSLGRGSSGANVLTF.

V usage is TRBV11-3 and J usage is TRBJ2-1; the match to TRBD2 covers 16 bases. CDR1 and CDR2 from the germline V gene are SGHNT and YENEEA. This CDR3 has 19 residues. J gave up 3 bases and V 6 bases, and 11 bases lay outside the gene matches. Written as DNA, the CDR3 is TGTGCCAGCAGTGGAATCGGGACTAGCGGGAGGGCTTTCTACAATGAGCAGTTCTTC. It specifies CASSGIGTSGRAFYNEQFF. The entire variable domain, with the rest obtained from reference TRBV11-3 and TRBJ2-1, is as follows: EAGVVQSPRYKIIEKKQPVAFWCNPISGHNTLYWYLQNLGQGPELLIRYENEEAVDDSQLPKDRFSAERLKGVDSTLKIQPAELGDSAVYLCASSGIGTSGRAFYNEQFFGPGTRLTVL.

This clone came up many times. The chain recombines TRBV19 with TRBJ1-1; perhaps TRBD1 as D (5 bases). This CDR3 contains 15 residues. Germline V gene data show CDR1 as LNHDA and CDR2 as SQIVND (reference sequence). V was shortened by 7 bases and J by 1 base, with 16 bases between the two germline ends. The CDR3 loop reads CASNHPRAGNTEAFF. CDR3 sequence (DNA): TGTGCCAGTAACCATCCCAGGGCAGGGAACACTGAAGCTTTCTTT.

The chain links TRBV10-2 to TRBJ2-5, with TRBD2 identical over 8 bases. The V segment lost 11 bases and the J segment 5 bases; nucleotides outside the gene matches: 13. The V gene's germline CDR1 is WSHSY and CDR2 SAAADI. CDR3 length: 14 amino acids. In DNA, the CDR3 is TGCGCCGCCCAACGGGAGGGCCCAACGGAGACCCAGTACTTC. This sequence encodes CAAQREGPTETQYF.

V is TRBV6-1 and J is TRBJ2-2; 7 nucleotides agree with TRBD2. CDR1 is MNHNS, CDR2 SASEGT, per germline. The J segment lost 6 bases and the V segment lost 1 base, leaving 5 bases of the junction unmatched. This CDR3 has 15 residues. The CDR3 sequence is CASSEVGGESGELFF. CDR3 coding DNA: TGTGCCAGCAGTGAAGTGGGGGGGGAGTCCGGGGAGCTGTTTTTT.

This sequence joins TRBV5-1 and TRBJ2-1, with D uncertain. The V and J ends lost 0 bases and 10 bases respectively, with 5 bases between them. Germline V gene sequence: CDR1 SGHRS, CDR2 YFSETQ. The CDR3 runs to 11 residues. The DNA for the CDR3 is TGCGCCAGCAGCTTGGTTCAGGAGCAGTTCTTC. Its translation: CASSLVQEQFF.

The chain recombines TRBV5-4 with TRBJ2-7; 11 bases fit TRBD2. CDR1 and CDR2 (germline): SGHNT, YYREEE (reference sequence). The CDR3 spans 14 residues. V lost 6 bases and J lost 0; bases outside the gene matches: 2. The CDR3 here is CASTTSGSSYEQYF. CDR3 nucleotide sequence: TGTGCCAGCACCACTAGCGGGAGCTCCTACGAGCAGTACTTC.

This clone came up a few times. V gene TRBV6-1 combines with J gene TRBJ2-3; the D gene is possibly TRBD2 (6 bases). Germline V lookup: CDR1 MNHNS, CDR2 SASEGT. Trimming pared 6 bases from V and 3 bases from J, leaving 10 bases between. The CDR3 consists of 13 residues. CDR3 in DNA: TGTGCCAGCAGCTCTCGGGAGACAGATACGCAGTATTTT. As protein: CASSSRETDTQYF.

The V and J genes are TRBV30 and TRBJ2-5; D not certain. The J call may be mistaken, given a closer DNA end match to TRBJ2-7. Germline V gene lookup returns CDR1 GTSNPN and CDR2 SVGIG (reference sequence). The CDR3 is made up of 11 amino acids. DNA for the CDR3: TGTGCCTGGAGTGGAGCCTACGAGCAGTACTTC. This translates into CAWSGAYEQYF.

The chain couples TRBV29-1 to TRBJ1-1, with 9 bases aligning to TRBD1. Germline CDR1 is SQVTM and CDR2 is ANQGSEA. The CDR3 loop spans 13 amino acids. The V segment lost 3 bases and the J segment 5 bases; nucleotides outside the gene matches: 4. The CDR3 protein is CSVEGQGGTEAFF. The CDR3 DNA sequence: TGCAGCGTTGAGGGACAGGGAGGAACTGAAGCTTTCTTT.

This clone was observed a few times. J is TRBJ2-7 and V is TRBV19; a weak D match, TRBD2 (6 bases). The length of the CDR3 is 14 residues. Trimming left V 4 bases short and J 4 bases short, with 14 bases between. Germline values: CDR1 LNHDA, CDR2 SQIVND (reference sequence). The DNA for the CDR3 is TGTGCCAGTAGTAGCCGGAGGGCCGGGTACGAGCAGTACTTC. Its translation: CASSSRRAGYEQYF.

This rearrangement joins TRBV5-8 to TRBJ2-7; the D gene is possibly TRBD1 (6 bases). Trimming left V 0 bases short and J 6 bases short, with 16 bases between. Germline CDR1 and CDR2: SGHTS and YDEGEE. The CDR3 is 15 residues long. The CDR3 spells CASSLGQVQGTEQYF. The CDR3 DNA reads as TGTGCCAGCAGCTTGGGACAGGTTCAGGGAACCGAGCAGTACTTC.

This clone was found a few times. This CDR3 reads CASSRKQWAVTSGRVTYEQYF. In DNA form, the CDR3 reads TGTGCCAGCTCCCGCAAGCAATGGGCGGTGACTAGCGGGAGAGTTACCTACGAGCAGTACTTC. This chain uses TRBV21-1 with TRBJ2-7; TRBD2, as called in the table, went unchecked against the DNA. TRBV21-1 is recorded as a pseudogene. CDR3 length: 21 amino acids.

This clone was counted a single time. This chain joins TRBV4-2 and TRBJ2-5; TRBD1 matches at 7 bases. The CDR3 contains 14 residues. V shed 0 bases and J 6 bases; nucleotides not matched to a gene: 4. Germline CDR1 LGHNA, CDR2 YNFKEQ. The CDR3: CASSQEQGPKTQYF. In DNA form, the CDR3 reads TGTGCCAGCAGCCAAGAACAGGGGCCAAAGACCCAGTACTTC.

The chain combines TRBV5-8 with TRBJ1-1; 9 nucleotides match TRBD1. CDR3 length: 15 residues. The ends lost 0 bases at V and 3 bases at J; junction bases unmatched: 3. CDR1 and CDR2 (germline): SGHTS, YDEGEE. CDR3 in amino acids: CASSLGQGEDTEAFF. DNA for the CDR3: TGTGCCAGCAGCTTGGGACAGGGGGAAGACACTGAAGCTTTCTTT.

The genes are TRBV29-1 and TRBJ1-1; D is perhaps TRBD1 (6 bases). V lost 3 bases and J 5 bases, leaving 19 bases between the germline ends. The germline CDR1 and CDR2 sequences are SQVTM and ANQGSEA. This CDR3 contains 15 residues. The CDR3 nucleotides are TGCAGCGTTGAGAGGGGGGCCTCGGGGGGAACTGAAGCTTTCTTT. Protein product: CSVERGASGGTEAFF.